A single T cell receptor beta chain is shown here with its context. TCRdb's table, derived via immunoSEQ multiplex PCR, lists solely in-frame clones and lacks some. The sample holds about 220,000 clones; 82% are singletons and the top ten take around 3.4%. This specimen belongs to a study of blood T cell repertoires in COVID-19. Germline-derived CDR1 and CDR2 are SGHTA and FQGNSA. The CDR3 loop spans 18 amino acids. After removal of 5 bases from V and 0 bases from J, the junction contained 13 bases not matched to a gene. The sequence was collected from a woman aged 55 to 70 who had recovered from COVID-19. Sequencing was done on a sample of PBMCs or T cells enriched from blood (not recorded which). The chain combines TRBV7-2 with TRBJ2-1; TRBD2 matches at 7 bases. CDR3 nucleotides: TGTGCCAGCAGCACCACGACTAGCAGAGCCAGCTCCTACAATGAGCAGTTCTTC. Residues: CASSTTTSRASSYNEQFF.